The 30 T cell receptor beta chains below come from one sample, sequenced in a study of T cells after yellow fever vaccination. MiXCR, run by TCRdb on the 5' RACE reads, gives a single entry per CDR3 protein. The table has approximately 300,000 distinct CDR3 sequences, roughly 7% seen once. The input for sequencing was PBMCs, taken around 45 days after the first yellow fever vaccination. These receptors were obtained from a man between 18 and 29 years old who received the YFV17D yellow fever vaccine.

A few counts support this clonotype. This rearrangement joins TRBV12-3 or TRBV12-4 to TRBJ2-1; D is perhaps TRBD2 (6 bases). This CDR3 has 15 residues. The V end lost 6 bases, the J end lost 3 bases, and 15 bases lay between the germline ends. CDR3 DNA: TGTGCCAGCAGCCCCAGTCCGGGGGTCTACAATGAGCAGTTCTTC. Protein: CASSPSPGVYNEQFF.

This clonotype occurred a few times. This sequence joins TRBV20-1 and TRBJ2-2; TRBD1 might be the D (5 bases). Trimming shortened V by 0 bases and J by 7 bases, and 12 bases separated the two germline ends. CDR1 is DFQATT and CDR2 is SNEGSKA in the germline V gene (reference sequence). This CDR3 comprises 14 residues. This CDR3 reads CSARDQQGSGELFF. The CDR3 region has the DNA TGCAGTGCTAGAGATCAGCAGGGTAGCGGGGAGCTGTTTTTT.

CDR3 amino acids: CATRRTGVSSPLHF. Written as DNA, the CDR3 is TGTGCCACCAGACGGACAGGGGTAAGCTCACCCCTCCACTTT. This chain joins TRBV15 and TRBJ1-6; TRBD1 matches 9 bases. V lost 6 bases and J lost 10; bases outside the gene matches: 7. Germline-derived CDR1 and CDR2 are LNHNV and YYDKDF (reference sequence). The CDR3 sequence is 14 residues long.

The chain recombines TRBV7-2 with TRBJ2-2; D possibly uses TRBD1 or TRBD2 (5 bases each). Germline V CDR1 and CDR2: SGHTA, FQGNSA. V lost 5 bases, J lost 0 bases, and 13 bases lay in between. The CDR3 is 16 residues long. The CDR3 here is CASSPVTGPNTGELFF. As DNA, the CDR3 is TGTGCCAGCAGCCCGGTGACGGGGCCGAACACCGGGGAGCTGTTTTTT.

This chain connects TRBV7-6 to TRBJ1-5; weak D call: TRBD1 (6 bases). Germline V gene sequence: CDR1 SGHVS, CDR2 FNYEAQ. This CDR3 is 18 amino acids long. Between the trimmed V and J ends, which lost 0 bases and 3 bases, there was a span of 18 bases. The CDR3 is CASSLAWVWGHFNQPQHF. The CDR3 DNA sequence: TGTGCCAGCAGCTTAGCGTGGGTGTGGGGACACTTCAATCAGCCCCAGCATTTT.

This clonotype has ten or more counts. This chain connects TRBV12-3 or TRBV12-4 to TRBJ1-1; 8 bases agree with TRBD1. V shed 3 bases and J 0 bases; nucleotides not matched to a gene: 9. The length of the CDR3 is 17 residues. This CDR3 reads CASSFRGRGLVNTEAFF. In nucleotides, the CDR3 is TGTGCCAGCAGTTTCAGGGGGCGGGGTCTTGTGAACACTGAAGCTTTCTTT.

This clonotype was observed a handful of times. J is TRBJ1-2 and V is TRBV6-5; TRBD1 agrees at 11 bases. This CDR3 is 15 amino acids long. Per the germline V gene, CDR1 is MNHEY and CDR2 is SVGAGI. V lost 2 bases to trimming and J lost 7 bases; unmatched junction nucleotides: 6. The CDR3 sequence is CASSYDWTGGRGYTF. The CDR3 DNA follows: TGTGCCAGCAGTTACGATTGGACAGGGGGCCGTGGCTACACCTTC.

This clonotype was detected ten times or more. The chain is built from TRBV20-1 and TRBJ1-4; a weak D match, TRBD1 (6 bases). Deletions cut 6 bases from V and 10 bases from J, with 15 bases between. The CDR3 is 12 residues long. Germline V gene sequence: CDR1 DFQATT, CDR2 SNEGSKA (reference sequence). This CDR3 reads CSAARGLGKLFF. CDR3 bases: TGCAGTGCCGCCCGGGGGCTGGGAAAACTGTTTTTT.

The V gene is TRBV27, the J gene TRBJ1-5; TRBD1 matches 11 bases. The CDR3 is made up of 16 amino acids. The junction had 5 bases not matched to a gene; V was cut back by 5 bases and J by 2 bases. Germline values: CDR1 MNHEY, CDR2 SMNVEV (reference sequence). In nucleotides, the CDR3 is TGTGCCAGCAGTCCCTGGACAGGGGGCGGCAATCAGCCCCAGCATTTT. Protein sequence: CASSPWTGGGNQPQHF.

A single count supports this clonotype. This chain connects TRBV10-3 to TRBJ2-2; 10 bases are shared with TRBD2. Germline CDR1 is ENHRY and CDR2 is SYGVKD. V shed 6 bases and J 0 bases; nucleotides not matched to a gene: 4. This CDR3 region has 16 residues. In DNA, the CDR3 is TGTGCCATCAGCCTGACTAGCGGGTCGAACACCGGGGAGCTGTTTTTT. Residues: CAISLTSGSNTGELFF.

This clonotype was counted many times. The chain combines TRBV4-1 with TRBJ1-2, with 9 bases that match TRBD1. The trim removed 3 bases at V and 2 bases at J, leaving 4 bases unmatched. Germline CDR1 and CDR2: MGHRA and YSYEKL. This CDR3 spans 15 amino acids. This chain's CDR3 is CASSQYRGPNYGYTF. For the CDR3, the DNA is TGCGCCAGCAGCCAGTACAGGGGGCCGAACTATGGCTACACCTTC.

The V and J genes are TRBV7-2 and TRBJ1-2; D gene uncertain. Trimming took off 4 bases at V and 8 bases at J, with 11 bases between the two ends. This CDR3 has 12 residues. Per the germline V gene, CDR1 is SGHTA and CDR2 is FQGNSA. The CDR3 DNA is TGTGCCAGCAGCTCGAATTACATAGGCTACACCTTC. Its translation: CASSSNYIGYTF.

This clonotype came up a few times. This sequence joins TRBV29-1 and TRBJ2-1; 7 positions agree with TRBD1. V trimming: 1 base; J trimming: 0 bases; junction bases outside the gene matches: 6. CDR3 length: 16 amino acids. Germline V lookup: CDR1 SQVTM, CDR2 ANQGSEA. CDR3 in amino acids: CSVEGQGRGSYNEQFF. In DNA, the CDR3 is TGCAGCGTTGAAGGACAGGGTCGCGGCTCCTACAATGAGCAGTTCTTC.

This clonotype was counted many times. The chain recombines TRBV6-5 with TRBJ2-7, with 10 bases lining up with TRBD2. Per germline, CDR1 MNHEY and CDR2 SVGAGI. The CDR3 consists of 17 residues. With 0 bases clipped from V and 3 bases from J, the junction kept 8 bases outside the gene matches. CDR3 coding DNA: TGTGCCAGCAGTTACTCTCGAACTAGCGGGGAACACTACGAGCAGTACTTC. Translation: CASSYSRTSGEHYEQYF.

The chain combines TRBV7-2 with TRBJ2-3; TRBD2 agrees at 8 bases. This CDR3 contains 14 residues. The V gene's germline CDR1 is SGHTA and CDR2 FQGNSA. V shed 1 base, J shed 6 bases, and the junction held 3 bases outside the gene matches. For the CDR3, the DNA is TGTGCCAGCAGCTTAGGGCGGGAGGCTGATACGCAGTATTTT. It translates to CASSLGREADTQYF.

The gene calls are TRBV4-1 and TRBJ2-7; 9 bases align to TRBD1. CDR3 length equals 15 residues. V shed 4 bases and J 0 bases; nucleotides not matched to a gene: 4. Germline V gene data show CDR1 as MGHRA and CDR2 as YSYEKL. The CDR3 sequence: CASSPGQGSSYEQYF. Here the CDR3 DNA reads TGCGCCAGCAGCCCTGGACAGGGGAGCTCCTACGAGCAGTACTTC.

The table lists this clonotype with a few counts. The junction differs from germline at one of its ends, possibly a read error. This chain connects TRBV15 to TRBJ1-6, with 9 bases matching TRBD1. The CDR3 extends over 15 amino acids. CDR1 and CDR2 (germline): LNHNV, YYDKDF (reference sequence). CDR3 protein: CATSGETGGASPLHF. The CDR3 nucleotides are TGTGCCACCAGCGGAGAAACAGGGGGCGCTTCACCCCTCCACTTT.

This clonotype was counted many times. The gene calls are TRBV4-1 and TRBJ2-2; D call uncertain. Germline V gives CDR1 MGHRA, CDR2 YSYEKL. This CDR3 is built from 13 residues. The V gene lost 5 bases and the J gene lost 6 bases, with 10 bases spanning the gap. The CDR3 protein is CASSYIIPGELFF. The CDR3 bases are TGCGCCAGCAGCTACATTATCCCCGGGGAGCTGTTTTTT.

V usage is TRBV7-2 and J usage is TRBJ1-2; D remains ambiguous. This CDR3 comprises 12 residues. V was trimmed by 1 base and J by 5 bases, leaving 5 bases between them. Germline-derived CDR1 and CDR2 are SGHTA and FQGNSA. The CDR3 DNA reads as TGTGCCAGCAGCTTAGTCAGATATGGCTACACCTTC. Its protein product is CASSLVRYGYTF.

This rearrangement joins TRBV7-7 to TRBJ1-1; no reliable D call. The V end was cut by 11 bases, the J end by 0 bases, with 13 bases between. Germline V gives CDR1 SSHAT, CDR2 FNYEAQ (reference sequence). CDR3 length: 13 amino acids. As DNA, the CDR3 is TGTGCCGTAGCTCAAACTATGAACACTGAAGCTTTCTTT. Amino acid sequence: CAVAQTMNTEAFF.

This clonotype appeared a few times. The chain is built from TRBV5-1 and TRBJ1-6; D might be TRBD1 (5 bases). The CDR3 spans 17 residues. Germline-derived CDR1 and CDR2 are SGHRS and YFSETQ. Trimming pared 0 bases from V and 6 bases from J, leaving 16 bases between. The CDR3 here is CASSLGLRQGGNSPLHF. The DNA of the CDR3 is TGCGCCAGCAGCTTGGGATTGCGGCAGGGCGGTAATTCACCCCTCCACTTT.

Ten or more counts support this clonotype. CDR3 nucleotides: TGTGCCAGCAGTTTTAGGGGTTTGCTCGGATCACCCCTCCACTTT. Amino acids: CASSFRGLLGSPLHF. The chain uses TRBV12-3 or TRBV12-4 and TRBJ1-6; possible D gene TRBD1, 5 bases. Trimming stripped 3 bases from V and 10 bases from J, with 16 bases between. The CDR3 covers 15 residues.

The chain couples TRBV20-1 to TRBJ1-2; no definite D call. V lost 3 bases to trimming and J lost 3 bases, with 8 bases between them. The germline V gene encodes CDR1 DFQATT and CDR2 SNEGSKA (reference sequence). The CDR3 length is 12 residues. In nucleotides, the CDR3 is TGCAGTGCTAGGGCAGGAGACTATGGCTACACCTTC. Translation: CSARAGDYGYTF.

This clonotype was counted ten times or more. V usage is TRBV7-2 and J usage is TRBJ2-3; TRBD2 is a possible D gene (6 bases). The CDR3 runs 15 residues. Trimming removed 0 bases at V and 7 bases at J, with 14 bases between. Germline assignment: CDR1 SGHTA and CDR2 FQGNSA. In DNA, the CDR3 is TGTGCCAGCAGCTTAGCCACGCGGGGCAAAAATACGCAGTATTTT. Translation gives CASSLATRGKNTQYF.

Many counts were recorded for this clonotype. The chain recombines TRBV5-5 with TRBJ2-1; TRBD2 agrees at 7 bases. Trimming removed 0 bases from V and 3 bases from J; junction bases left unmatched: 6. This CDR3 spans 16 amino acids. CDR1 and CDR2 from the germline V gene are SGHKS and YYEKEE (reference sequence). This chain's CDR3 is CASSLETGGFYNEQFF. The CDR3 DNA follows: TGTGCCAGCAGCTTGGAAACGGGGGGATTCTACAATGAGCAGTTCTTC.

This clonotype has more than one count but fewer than ten. The V gene is TRBV19, the J gene TRBJ2-7; TRBD2 might be the D (5 bases). The CDR3 is 16 amino acids. CDR1 and CDR2 from the germline V gene are LNHDA and SQIVND (reference sequence). V lost 3 bases, J lost 0 bases, and 15 bases lay in between. This CDR3 is CASSIVGGLHSYEQYF. The DNA of the CDR3 is TGTGCCAGTAGTATTGTCGGAGGATTACACTCCTACGAGCAGTACTTC.

This chain links TRBV7-3 with TRBJ2-5; D is possibly TRBD2 (6 bases). Germline CDR1 and CDR2: SGHTA and FQGTGA. Trimming removed 0 bases at V and 6 bases at J, with 11 bases between. This CDR3 has 14 residues. The CDR3 DNA reads TGTGCCAGCAGCTTAACGGAGGGGCCACAGACCCAGTACTTC. Translation: CASSLTEGPQTQYF.

This clonotype was counted many times. This chain joins TRBV12-3 or TRBV12-4 and TRBJ2-2, with a tentative D call TRBD2 (6 bases). The length of the CDR3 is 14 residues. The V end lost 9 bases, the J end lost 5 bases, and 16 bases lay between the germline ends. CDR3 in DNA: TGTGCCAGTCGTCGGTCGGGGGAAACCGGGGAGCTGTTTTTT. Amino acid sequence: CASRRSGETGELFF.

At least ten counts were recorded for this clonotype. The chain uses TRBV30 and TRBJ2-1; possibly TRBD2 for D (6 bases). CDR3 length equals 16 residues. Germline CDR1 GTSNPN, CDR2 SVGIG (reference sequence). V gave up 0 bases and J gave up 3 bases, with 15 bases separating them. The CDR3 is CAWSVAGTHYYNEQFF. The CDR3 nucleotides are TGTGCCTGGAGTGTAGCTGGGACTCACTACTACAATGAGCAGTTCTTC.

This chain joins TRBV7-2 and TRBJ2-2; D is perhaps TRBD1 (6 bases). Trimming cost V 5 bases and J 7 bases, with 11 bases left between them. Germline CDR1 reads SGHTA; CDR2 reads FQGNSA. CDR3 length equals 13 residues. As DNA, the CDR3 is TGTGCCAGCAGCGTAACAGGGTTCGGGGAGCTGTTTTTT. Amino acids: CASSVTGFGELFF.